The sequence of this T cell receptor beta chain was determined in a study of identical twins. Only a few counts were recorded for this clonotype. Its antigen remains unknown. TCRdb re-derived calls from the 5' RACE reads in MiXCR, one entry per CDR3 protein. The data contain approximately 300,000 distinct CDR3 sequences, around 9.7% of them seen just once; the ten biggest clones take up about 7.1%. General study findings and limits: Less excess twin sharing appeared in beta out-of-frame sequences. For out-of-frame alpha sequences shared by twins, low generation probability was in excess. Conclusions rested on cross-sectional statistics rather than following the same donors.

The sample also formed part of further work on yellow fever vaccine responses in identical twins. That source adds: Twins' T cell vaccine responses reportedly looked partly convergent, partly personalized.

The source material was CD8+ T cells sorted from blood. The TCR was taken from a woman under 30 in good health.

The CDR3 nucleotides read TGTGCCAGCAACCCCGGACTAGCGGGGGATGTGGATACGCAGTATTTT. It translates to CASNPGLAGDVDTQYF. This sequence joins TRBV6-1 and TRBJ2-3, with 13 bases lining up with TRBD2. Losses at the gene ends were 7 bases for V and 6 bases for J; bases not matched to a gene: 10. Per germline, CDR1 MNHNS and CDR2 SASEGT. The CDR3 totals 16 residues.